This TCR beta chain comes out of a study of T cell responses to AZD1222 COVID-19 vaccine. Profiling relied on immunoSEQ multiplex PCR, and the TCRdb table lists in-frame clones only, not all of them. The sample lists tens of thousands of clones; over 75% were seen once. CDR3 length: 13 residues. V shed 6 bases and J shed 0 bases, with 6 bases lying between them. This chain joins TRBV12-3 or TRBV12-4 and TRBJ2-4; no definite D call. The TCR was taken from an adult who received the AZD1222 COVID-19 vaccine. The sample in question was peripheral blood, obtained 28 days after the second AZD1222 dose. CDR3 region: CASRDLAKNIQYF. DNA of the CDR3: TGTGCCAGCAGGGATTTAGCCAAAAACATTCAGTACTTC.